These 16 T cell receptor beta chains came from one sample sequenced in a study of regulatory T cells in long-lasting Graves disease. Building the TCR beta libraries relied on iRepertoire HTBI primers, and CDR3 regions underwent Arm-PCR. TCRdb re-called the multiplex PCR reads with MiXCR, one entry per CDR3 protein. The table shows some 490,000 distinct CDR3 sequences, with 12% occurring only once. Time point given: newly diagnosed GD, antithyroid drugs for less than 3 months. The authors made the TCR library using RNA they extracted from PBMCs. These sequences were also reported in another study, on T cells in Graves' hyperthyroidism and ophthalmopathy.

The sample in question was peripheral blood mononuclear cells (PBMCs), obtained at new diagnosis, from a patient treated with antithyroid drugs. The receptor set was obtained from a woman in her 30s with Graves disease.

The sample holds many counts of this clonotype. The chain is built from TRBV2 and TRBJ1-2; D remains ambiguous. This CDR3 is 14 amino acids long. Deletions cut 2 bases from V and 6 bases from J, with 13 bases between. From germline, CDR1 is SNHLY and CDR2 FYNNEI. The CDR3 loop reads CASSEWGASNGYTF. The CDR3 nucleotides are TGTGCCAGCAGTGAATGGGGTGCTTCAAATGGCTACACCTTC.

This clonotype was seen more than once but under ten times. CDR3 region: CSAGVLGAVLNEQFF. The CDR3 DNA is TGCAGTGCTGGAGTTCTGGGAGCTGTGTTGAATGAGCAGTTCTTC. The chain joins TRBV20-1 to TRBJ2-1; D possibly corresponds to TRBD2 (5 bases). V was cut by 5 bases and J by 7 bases, with 21 bases left in between. This CDR3 has 15 amino acids. The germline V gene has CDR1 DFQATT and CDR2 SNEGSKA (reference sequence).

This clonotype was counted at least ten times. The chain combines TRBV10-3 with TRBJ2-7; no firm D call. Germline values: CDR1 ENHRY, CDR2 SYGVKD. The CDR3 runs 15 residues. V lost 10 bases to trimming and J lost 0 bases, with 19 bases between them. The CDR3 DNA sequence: TGTGCCACCGTCGACTCCTGGCCGAGCTCCTACGAGCAGTACTTC. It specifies CATVDSWPSSYEQYF.

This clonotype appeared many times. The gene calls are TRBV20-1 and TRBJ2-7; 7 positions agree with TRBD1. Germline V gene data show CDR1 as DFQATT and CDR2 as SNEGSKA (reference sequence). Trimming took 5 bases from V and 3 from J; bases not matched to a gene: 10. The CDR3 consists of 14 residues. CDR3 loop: CSAAATGRLYEQYF. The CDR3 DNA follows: TGCAGTGCTGCCGCGACAGGGAGACTCTACGAGCAGTACTTC.

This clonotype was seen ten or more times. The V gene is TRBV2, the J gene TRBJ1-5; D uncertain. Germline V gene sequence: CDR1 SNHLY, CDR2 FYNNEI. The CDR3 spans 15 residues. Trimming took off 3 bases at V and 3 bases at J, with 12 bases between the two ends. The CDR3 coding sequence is TGTGCCAGCAGTGACAACAGTTTGATCAATCAGCCCCAGCATTTT. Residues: CASSDNSLINQPQHF. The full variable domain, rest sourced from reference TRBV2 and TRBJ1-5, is EPEVTQTPSHQVTQMGQEVILRCVPISNHLYFYWYRQILGQKVEFLVSFYNNEISEKSEIFDDQFSVERPDGSNFTLKIRSTKLEDSAMYFCASSDNSLINQPQHFGDGTRLSIL.

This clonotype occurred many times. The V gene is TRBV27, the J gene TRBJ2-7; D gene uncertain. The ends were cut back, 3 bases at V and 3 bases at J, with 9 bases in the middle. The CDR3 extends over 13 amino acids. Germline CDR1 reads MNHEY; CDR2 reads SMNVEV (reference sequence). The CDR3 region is CASSLSLLYEQYF. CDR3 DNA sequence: TGTGCCAGCAGTTTGAGTTTACTCTACGAGCAGTACTTC.

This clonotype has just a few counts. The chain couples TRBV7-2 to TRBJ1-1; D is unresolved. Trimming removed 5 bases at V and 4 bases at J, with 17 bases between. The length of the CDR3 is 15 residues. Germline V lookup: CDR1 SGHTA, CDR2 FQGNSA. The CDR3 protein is CASSKVGGSGTEAFF. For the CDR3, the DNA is TGTGCCAGCAGCAAAGTAGGAGGGTCTGGCACTGAAGCTTTCTTT.

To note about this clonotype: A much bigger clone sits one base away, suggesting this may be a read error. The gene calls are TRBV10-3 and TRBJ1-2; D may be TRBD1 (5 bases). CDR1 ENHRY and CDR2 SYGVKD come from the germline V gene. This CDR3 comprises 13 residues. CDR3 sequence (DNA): TGTGCCATCAGTGAATGGGGGAATGAAGGCTGCACCTTC. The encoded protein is CAISEWGNEGCTF.

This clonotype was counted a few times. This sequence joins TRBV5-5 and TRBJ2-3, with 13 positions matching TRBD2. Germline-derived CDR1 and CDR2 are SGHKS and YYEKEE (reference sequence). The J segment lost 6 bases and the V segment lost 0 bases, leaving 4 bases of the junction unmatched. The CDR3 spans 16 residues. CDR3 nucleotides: TGTGCCAGCAGCTTGGGACTAGCGGGAGGCTGGGATACGCAGTATTTT. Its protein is CASSLGLAGGWDTQYF.

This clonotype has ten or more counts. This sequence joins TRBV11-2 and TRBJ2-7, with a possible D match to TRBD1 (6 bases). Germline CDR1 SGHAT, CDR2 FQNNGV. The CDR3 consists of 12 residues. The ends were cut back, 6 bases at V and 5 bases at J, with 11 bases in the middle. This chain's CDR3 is CASRGARDEQYF. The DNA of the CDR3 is TGTGCCAGCAGGGGGGCCCGGGACGAGCAGTACTTC. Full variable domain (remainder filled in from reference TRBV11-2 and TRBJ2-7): EAGVAQSPRYKIIEKRQSVAFWCNPISGHATLYWYQQILGQGPKLLIQFQNNGVVDDSQLPKDRFSAERLKGVDSTLKIQPAKLEDSAVYLCASRGARDEQYFGPGTRLTVT.

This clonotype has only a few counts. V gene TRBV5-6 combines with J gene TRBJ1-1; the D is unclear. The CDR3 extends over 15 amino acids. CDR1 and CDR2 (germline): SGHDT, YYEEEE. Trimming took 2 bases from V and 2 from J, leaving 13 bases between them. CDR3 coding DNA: TGTGCCAGCAGCTTTTTAGGCAGGCTAAACACTGAAGCTTTCTTT. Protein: CASSFLGRLNTEAFF.

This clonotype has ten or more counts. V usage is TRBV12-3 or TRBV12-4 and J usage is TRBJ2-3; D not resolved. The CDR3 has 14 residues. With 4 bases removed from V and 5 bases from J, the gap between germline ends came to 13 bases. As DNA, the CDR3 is TGTGCCAGCAGTTCGAGAAACCTTTTAGATACGCAGTATTTT. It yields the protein CASSSRNLLDTQYF.

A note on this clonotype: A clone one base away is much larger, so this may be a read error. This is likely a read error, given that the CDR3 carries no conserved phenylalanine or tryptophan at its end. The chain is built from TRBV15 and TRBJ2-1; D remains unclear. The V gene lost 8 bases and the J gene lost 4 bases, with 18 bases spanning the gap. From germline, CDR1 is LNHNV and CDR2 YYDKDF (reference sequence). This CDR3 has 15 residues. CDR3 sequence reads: CATGEGILRYNEQFS. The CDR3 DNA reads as TGTGCCACCGGCGAAGGGATCTTAAGATACAATGAGCAGTTCTCC.

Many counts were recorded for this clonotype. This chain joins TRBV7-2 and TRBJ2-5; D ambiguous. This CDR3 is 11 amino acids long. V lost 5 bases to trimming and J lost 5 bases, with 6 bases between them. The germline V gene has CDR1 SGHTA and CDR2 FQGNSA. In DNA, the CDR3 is TGTGCCAGCAGCACCCGGGAGACCCAGTACTTC. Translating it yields CASSTRETQYF.

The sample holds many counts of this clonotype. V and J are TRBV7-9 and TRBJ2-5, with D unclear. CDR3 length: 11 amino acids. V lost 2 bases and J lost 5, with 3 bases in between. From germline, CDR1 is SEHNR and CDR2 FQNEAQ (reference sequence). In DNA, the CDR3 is TGTGCCAGCAGCTTATTCGAGACCCAGTACTTC. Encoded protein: CASSLFETQYF.

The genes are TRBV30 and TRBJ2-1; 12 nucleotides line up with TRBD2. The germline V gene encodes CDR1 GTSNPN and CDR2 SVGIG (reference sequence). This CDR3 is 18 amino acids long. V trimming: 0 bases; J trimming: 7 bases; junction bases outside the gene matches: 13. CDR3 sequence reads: CAWSVRPLAGGLLNEQFF. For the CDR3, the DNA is TGTGCCTGGAGTGTACGCCCACTAGCGGGAGGTTTACTTAATGAGCAGTTCTTC.